This T cell receptor (beta chain) was found in a study of blood T cell repertoires in COVID-19. The germline V gene encodes CDR1 MGHRA and CDR2 YSYEKL. The CDR3 is 14 residues long. Trimming stripped 0 bases from V and 3 bases from J, with 9 bases between. Original data processing: Amplification from reference gene primers served as the basis for estimated nucleated cell counts. Measured with immunoSEQ multiplex PCR; TCRdb has only the in-frame clones, and not every one. V and J calls and clone size follow that table, whereas D and trimming were derived from the DNA. The repertoire has about 52,000 clones, around 81% of them found once; the top ten carry under 8.5%.

The source is a man between 65 and 79 years old with active COVID-19. The sequenced material came from peripheral blood. The rearrangement links TRBV4-1 to TRBJ2-7, with D unclear. The CDR3 protein is CASSQETRYYEQYF. The CDR3 nucleotides read TGCGCCAGCAGCCAAGAGACAAGATACTACGAGCAGTACTTC.